Following are 10 T cell receptor beta chains from one sample sequenced in a study of blood T cells in healthy people across ages (dated by TCRdb to between 2014 and 2017). The method behind the library was 5' RACE. Sequencing was carried out with an Illumina HiSeq 2500. A second PCR of about 6 to 12 cycles was run with a J-beta primer mix and a sample-barcoded 5' primer. The public reads were quality trimmed at Q25 with fastp and then assembled into clones with MiXCR by TCRdb, keeping productive beta chains. Each entry is one CDR3 protein sequence, shown with its most common DNA and genes. In all, the sample holds around 1,000,000 distinct CDR3 sequences, and almost 25% of those were seen once. The ten most abundant clones make up about 0.69% of the sample. Separately, the same data were catalogued under a study of T cells of mothers and their children.

The material sequenced was blood. Receptor source: a girl aged 2-15 years in good health.

V and J are TRBV6-2 or TRBV6-3 and TRBJ1-4; tentatively, D is TRBD1 (5 bases). Trimming pared 5 bases from V and 8 bases from J, leaving 18 bases between. CDR1 MNHEY and CDR2 SVGEGT come from the germline V gene. The CDR3 loop spans 15 amino acids. This chain's CDR3 is CASSEFPGTKEKLFF. The CDR3 DNA is TGTGCCAGCAGTGAGTTCCCCGGGACCAAGGAAAAACTGTTTTTT.

The J gene is TRBJ2-1, the V gene TRBV20-1; D perhaps matches TRBD2 (5 bases). The J call may be wrong; the DNA end is better matched by TRBJ2-5. Per germline, CDR1 DFQATT and CDR2 SNEGSKA (reference sequence). The length of the CDR3 is 15 residues. The CDR3 DNA reads as TGCAGTGCCTTGCCGGTCACGGTTCCGGGGGAGACCCAGTACTTC. Translating gives CSALPVTVPGETQYF.

This clonotype was observed a single time. The V call is TRBV20-1, the J call TRBJ1-2, with D unclear. CDR3 size: 12 residues. Germline CDR1 and CDR2: DFQATT and SNEGSKA (reference sequence). The CDR3 sequence: CGCMRIREGYTF. CDR3 bases: TGCGGCTGTATGAGGATACGAGAGGGCTACACCTTC.

The chain couples TRBV6-6 to TRBJ1-2; D remains unclear. The germline CDR1 and CDR2 sequences are MNHNY and SVGAGI (reference sequence). Deletions cut 7 bases from V and 8 bases from J, with 11 bases between. CDR3 length: 11 amino acids. The CDR3 region is CASTFAAGYTF. CDR3 bases: TGTGCCAGCACCTTCGCGGCCGGCTACACCTTC.

This clonotype was seen a handful of times. CDR3 sequence: CASSSIWAKDSRASYEQYF. The CDR3 coding sequence is TGTGCCAGCAGTTCAATCTGGGCCAAGGACAGTCGGGCGTCCTACGAGCAGTACTTC. The rearrangement uses TRBV28 and TRBJ2-5; perhaps TRBD1 as D (6 bases). TRBJ2-7 matches the DNA end more closely, so the J call is doubtful. The CDR3 is made up of 19 amino acids. CDR1 and CDR2 (germline): MDHEN, SYDVKM.

This sequence joins TRBV15 and TRBJ1-1, with TRBD1 matching over 8 bases. The CDR3 spans 14 residues. CDR1 and CDR2 from the germline V gene are LNHNV and YYDKDF (reference sequence). V was clipped by 0 bases and J by 10 bases; unmatched bases: 7. CDR3 amino acids: CATSRELRTGLAFF. CDR3 nucleotide sequence: TGTGCCACCAGCAGAGAACTCAGGACAGGGCTAGCTTTCTTT. The whole variable domain, remainder taken from reference TRBV15 and TRBJ1-1, is DAMVIQNPRYQVTQFGKPVTLSCSQTLNHNVMYWYQQKSSQAPKLLFHYYDKDFNNEADTPDNFQSRRPNTSFCFLDIRSPGLGDTAMYLCATSRELRTGLAFFGQGTRLTVV.

The chain has TRBV14 and TRBJ1-2; D ambiguous. V dropped 4 bases and J dropped 4 bases, with 16 bases sitting between them. Germline V lookup: CDR1 SGHDN, CDR2 FVKESK. The CDR3 runs 15 residues. The CDR3 coding sequence is TGTGCCAGCAGCCCCCGGACTCATTTAATCTATGGCTACACCTTC. Amino acid sequence: CASSPRTHLIYGYTF. Using reference TRBV14 and TRBJ1-2 for the parts outside the CDR3, the full variable domain is EAGVTQFPSHSVIEKGQTVTLRCDPISGHDNLYWYRRVMGKEIKFLLHFVKESKQDESGMPNNRFLAERTGGTYSTLKVQPAELEDSGVYFCASSPRTHLIYGYTFGSGTRLTVV.

In the case of this clonotype: An end of the junction differs from the germline gene, which may be a read error. The rearrangement joins TRBV5-1 to TRBJ1-1; D is uncertain. Germline CDR1 SGHRS, CDR2 YFSETQ. The CDR3 is 14 amino acids. As DNA, the CDR3 is TGCGCCAGCAGCTTGGAGAACCTAGAAACTGAAGCCTTCTTT. It specifies CASSLENLETEAFF.

The chain has TRBV6-6 and TRBJ2-7, with D possibly TRBD2 on 6 matching bases. CDR3 length: 14 residues. The germline gives CDR1 MNHNY, CDR2 SVGAGI (reference sequence). Trimming took 1 base from V and 5 from J, leaving 12 bases between them. CDR3 sequence: CASSYFGGKDEQYF. The CDR3 coding sequence is TGTGCCAGCAGTTACTTTGGGGGGAAGGACGAGCAGTACTTC.

The chain combines TRBV20-1 with TRBJ2-1; TRBD2 agrees at 11 bases. CDR3 length: 16 amino acids. Germline CDR1 is DFQATT and CDR2 is SNEGSKA (reference sequence). With 5 bases clipped from V and 0 bases from J, the junction kept 6 bases outside the gene matches. The CDR3 region is CSARRLAGSSYNEQFF. CDR3 in DNA: TGCAGTGCTCGCCGACTAGCGGGGAGCTCCTACAATGAGCAGTTCTTC.